Reported below is one T cell receptor (beta chain). The V end was cut by 3 bases, the J end by 6 bases, with 20 bases between. Germline V gives CDR1 SGHNT, CDR2 YYREEE (reference sequence). CDR3 length: 16 residues. This entry is derived from a study of T-cell reconstitution after alpha-beta-depleted transplantation in children. Unique molecular identifiers were built into the TCRbeta library. TCRdb ran MiXCR on the PCR reads and lists one entry per CDR3 protein. The sample holds over 550,000 distinct CDR3 sequences, roughly a tenth seen once. The sequence was collected from a human donor who donated a stem cell graft to a child with acute myeloid leukemia. The gene calls are TRBV5-4 and TRBJ2-3; tentatively, D is TRBD2 (6 bases). The sample consisted of PBMCs from the stem cell graft donor, taken from the stem cell graft. The CDR3 bases are TGTGCCAGCAGCTCAAAATCAAGCCGGAGGGCTGATACGCAGTATTTT. It codes for CASSSKSSRRADTQYF.